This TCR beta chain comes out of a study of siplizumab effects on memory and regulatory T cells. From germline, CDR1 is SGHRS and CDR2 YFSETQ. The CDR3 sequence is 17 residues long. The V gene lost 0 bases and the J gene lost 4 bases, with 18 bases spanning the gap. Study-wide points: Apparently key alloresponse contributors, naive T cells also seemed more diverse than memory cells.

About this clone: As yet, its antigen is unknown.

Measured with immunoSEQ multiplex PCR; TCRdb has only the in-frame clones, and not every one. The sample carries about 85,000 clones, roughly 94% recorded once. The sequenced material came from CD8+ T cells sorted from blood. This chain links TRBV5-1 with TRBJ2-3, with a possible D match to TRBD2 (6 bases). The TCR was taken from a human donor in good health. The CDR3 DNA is TGCGCCAGCAGCTTGGTTGCAGGGTGGGGGGTCGCAGATACGCAGTATTTT. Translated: CASSLVAGWGVADTQYF.